This section outlines one T cell receptor beta chain sequence together with its context. The data were obtained in a study of blood T cell repertoires in COVID-19. The overall study: Sample material is recorded as cDNA or gDNA derived from T cells, B-cell-depleted T cells, or PBMCs.

Profiled with immunoSEQ multiplex PCR; TCRdb holds only in-frame clones, not every one. The top ten hold approximately 10% of the sample, which has about 170,000 clones, approximately 81% seen once. The CDR3 length is 13 residues. Trimming at V came to 5 bases and at J to 7 bases, leaving 4 bases not matched to a gene. Germline loops: CDR1 LNHDA, CDR2 SQIVND (reference sequence). This TCR came from a woman of 80 years or more with active or convalescent COVID-19. The V and J genes are TRBV19 and TRBJ1-2, with 10 bases identical to TRBD1. Material: peripheral blood. The CDR3 DNA reads as TGTGCCAGTAGTGAGGGGACAGGGGCTGGCTACACCTTC. It yields the protein CASSEGTGAGYTF. Full variable domain (rest looked up from reference TRBV19 and TRBJ1-2): DGGITQSPKYLFRKEGQNVTLSCEQNLNHDAMYWYRQDPGQGLRLIYYSQIVNDFQKGDIAEGYSVSREKKESFPLTVTSAQKNPTAFYLCASSEGTGAGYTFGSGTRLTVV.